The 29 T cell receptor beta chains below come from one sample, sequenced in a study of blood T cell repertoires in COVID-19. Sequenced by immunoSEQ multiplex PCR; TCRdb stores in-frame clones only, minus some. The data hold about 110,000 clones, with approximately 70% observed a single time. Sequencing was performed on peripheral blood. Receptor source: a woman aged 55-69 years with acute or convalescent COVID-19.

The chain combines TRBV9 with TRBJ2-3; TRBD1 aligns across 9 bases. This CDR3 is built from 18 residues. J lost 3 bases, V lost 0 bases, and 11 bases had no gene match. Germline-derived CDR1 and CDR2 are SGDLS and YYNGEE. This CDR3 reads CASSVENGGTGWTDTQYF. CDR3 bases: TGTGCCAGCAGCGTAGAGAACGGAGGGACAGGGTGGACAGATACGCAGTATTTT.

The rearrangement joins TRBV6-2 or TRBV6-3 to TRBJ1-1; D possibly corresponds to TRBD1 (6 bases). This CDR3 is built from 14 residues. Germline assignment: CDR1 MNHEY and CDR2 SVGEGT. Trimming removed 5 bases at V and 4 bases at J, with 14 bases between. CDR3 residues: CASSTQGGGTEAFF. DNA of the CDR3: TGTGCCAGCAGTACACAGGGTGGGGGCACTGAAGCTTTCTTT.

The genes are TRBV6-6 and TRBJ2-2; maybe TRBD1 (5 bases). Germline CDR1 and CDR2: MNHNY and SVGAGI (reference sequence). The germline V and J ends were trimmed by 6 bases and 3 bases, with 8 bases remaining between them. There are 13 residues in the CDR3. The CDR3 here is CASSTGYTGELFF. In DNA form, the CDR3 reads TGTGCCAGCAGCACAGGTTACACCGGGGAGCTGTTTTTT.

The V and J genes are TRBV15 and TRBJ1-1, with D possibly matching TRBD1 (5 bases). Between the trimmed V and J ends, which lost 0 bases and 0 bases, there was a span of 11 bases. The germline V gene has CDR1 LNHNV and CDR2 YYDKDF (reference sequence). CDR3 length equals 16 residues. The CDR3 loop is CATSRDRATVNTEAFF. The CDR3, as DNA: TGTGCCACCAGCAGAGATCGGGCGACAGTGAACACTGAAGCTTTCTTT.

V and J are TRBV7-9 and TRBJ2-3; 9 bases map to TRBD2. The CDR3 extends over 18 amino acids. Unmatched junction bases numbered 18, after V lost 5 bases and J lost 6 bases. The germline V gene encodes CDR1 SEHNR and CDR2 FQNEAQ (reference sequence). This CDR3 is CASSVKASWGLASDTQYF. For the CDR3, the DNA is TGTGCCAGCAGCGTTAAAGCCTCGTGGGGACTAGCTTCGGATACGCAGTATTTT.

In this sample, this clone turned up a few times. This rearrangement joins TRBV5-6 to TRBJ1-5; TRBD1 matches 8 bases. This CDR3 has 15 residues. Germline V gene data show CDR1 as SGHDT and CDR2 as YYEEEE. V lost 3 bases to trimming and J lost 3 bases; unmatched junction nucleotides: 5. Here the CDR3 reads CASSSGQVYNQPQHF. CDR3 nucleotide sequence: TGTGCCAGCAGCTCGGGACAGGTCTACAATCAGCCCCAGCATTTT.

The V gene is TRBV11-2, the J gene TRBJ1-6, with D possibly being TRBD1 (6 bases). This CDR3 contains 13 residues. Trimming left V 5 bases short and J 11 bases short, with 13 bases between. Germline CDR1 is SGHAT and CDR2 is FQNNGV. The CDR3 DNA reads TGTGCCAGCAGCCAGGGGCAGGGAACACCCCTCCACTTT. It is translated as CASSQGQGTPLHF.

This clone has just a few counts. The chain joins TRBV4-2 to TRBJ2-7; TRBD1 agrees at 8 bases. Germline CDR1 LGHNA, CDR2 YNFKEQ. There are 14 residues in the CDR3. V was pared by 5 bases and J by 2 bases, with 5 bases of the junction left unmatched. The CDR3 DNA reads TGTGCCAGCAGCTCCGGACAGGGAACCTACGAGCAGTACTTC. It yields the protein CASSSGQGTYEQYF.

The V call is TRBV12-3 or TRBV12-4, the J call TRBJ1-4; no reliable D call. The V gene lost 4 bases and the J gene lost 8 bases, with 8 bases spanning the gap. The CDR3 is made up of 12 amino acids. For the CDR3, the DNA is TGTGCCAGCAGTTGGGCTGAGGAAAAACTGTTTTTT. Protein: CASSWAEEKLFF.

This clone was recorded many times. This sequence joins TRBV7-2 and TRBJ1-2; 7 positions match TRBD1. Germline-derived CDR1 and CDR2 are SGHTA and FQGNSA. V lost 5 bases, J lost 4 bases, and 10 bases stayed unmatched. The CDR3 runs 15 residues. The chain's CDR3 is CASSPGQAKPYGYTF. Here the CDR3 DNA reads TGTGCCAGCAGCCCCGGACAGGCTAAACCCTATGGCTACACCTTC.

The chain has TRBV18 and TRBJ1-2; D perhaps matches TRBD1 (5 bases). CDR1 is KGHSH and CDR2 is LQKENI in the germline V gene. V dropped 2 bases and J dropped 3 bases, with 7 bases sitting between them. The CDR3 is 13 residues long. The CDR3 is CASSPGADYGYTF. CDR3 coding DNA: TGTGCCAGCTCACCAGGGGCCGACTATGGCTACACCTTC.

The sample holds a few counts of this clone. This chain connects TRBV6-2 or TRBV6-3 to TRBJ2-2; weak D call: TRBD1 (6 bases). Germline V lookup: CDR1 MNHEY, CDR2 SVGEGT. V was pared by 5 bases and J by 0 bases, with 10 bases between. This CDR3 contains 15 residues. CDR3 sequence (DNA): TGTGCCAGCAGTGTTACAGGGACGAACACCGGGGAGCTGTTTTTT. Its translation: CASSVTGTNTGELFF.

V gene TRBV9 combines with J gene TRBJ1-2; 8 bases match TRBD1. CDR3 size: 15 residues. CDR1 is SGDLS, CDR2 YYNGEE, per germline. V was clipped by 1 base and J by 3 bases; unmatched bases: 5. CDR3 in DNA: TGTGCCAGCAGCGTATCCCCGACAGGGGACTATGGCTACACCTTC. Translating gives CASSVSPTGDYGYTF.

The rearrangement uses TRBV9 and TRBJ1-4; weak D call: TRBD1 (6 bases). The V end was cut by 0 bases, the J end by 7 bases, with 13 bases between. This CDR3 is 15 amino acids long. Germline CDR1 SGDLS, CDR2 YYNGEE. The CDR3 loop is CASSVASRGGEKLFF. The CDR3 coding sequence is TGTGCCAGCAGCGTAGCTTCCAGGGGTGGTGAAAAACTGTTTTTT.

This chain joins TRBV29-1 and TRBJ2-7, with TRBD2 as a possible D gene (7 bases). This CDR3 contains 14 residues. Germline assignment: CDR1 SQVTM and CDR2 ANQGSEA. Between the trimmed V and J ends, which lost 4 bases and 2 bases, there was a span of 15 bases. CDR3 nucleotide sequence: TGCAGCGTTGGAGGGGGGGCCGGTCCCTACGAGCAGTACTTC. Protein product: CSVGGGAGPYEQYF.

The chain combines TRBV19 with TRBJ1-1, with 8 bases identical to TRBD1. The CDR3 has 14 residues. The ends lost 8 bases at V and 1 base at J; junction bases unmatched: 6. Germline V gene data show CDR1 as LNHDA and CDR2 as SQIVND (reference sequence). CDR3 sequence (DNA): TGTGCCAGTCGTCCAGGGGGCGCGAACACTGAAGCTTTCTTT. Its protein is CASRPGGANTEAFF.

The V and J genes are TRBV11-3 and TRBJ2-2, with 8 bases identical to TRBD1. Germline V lookup: CDR1 SGHNT, CDR2 YENEEA. The CDR3 spans 14 residues. Losses at the gene ends were 3 bases for V and 3 bases for J; bases not matched to a gene: 0. The chain's CDR3 is CASSLGQDTGELFF. The CDR3 region has the DNA TGTGCCAGCAGCTTGGGACAGGACACCGGGGAGCTGTTTTTT.

The V gene is TRBV7-2, the J gene TRBJ2-3, with 10 bases matching TRBD2. Germline V gene data show CDR1 as SGHTA and CDR2 as FQGNSA. The junction had 10 bases not matched to a gene; V was cut back by 7 bases and J by 3 bases. This CDR3 contains 16 residues. For the CDR3, the DNA is TGTGCCAGCACTCCACCGAGCGGGGGGGGGACAGATACGCAGTATTTT. It yields the protein CASTPPSGGGTDTQYF.

This chain links TRBV19 with TRBJ1-3; no firm D call. This CDR3 spans 15 amino acids. The germline V and J ends were trimmed by 6 bases and 4 bases, with 16 bases remaining between them. Germline loops: CDR1 LNHDA, CDR2 SQIVND (reference sequence). Here the CDR3 reads CASSFARGGGNTIYF. The CDR3 nucleotides read TGTGCCAGTAGCTTCGCTCGGGGAGGAGGAAACACCATATATTTT. Variable domain in full (rest from reference TRBV19 and TRBJ1-3): DGGITQSPKYLFRKEGQNVTLSCEQNLNHDAMYWYRQDPGQGLRLIYYSQIVNDFQKGDIAEGYSVSREKKESFPLTVTSAQKNPTAFYLCASSFARGGGNTIYFGEGSWLTVV.

The chain carries TRBV19 and TRBJ1-1; 9 nucleotides align to TRBD1. CDR3 length equals 14 residues. Trimming removed 5 bases from V and 7 bases from J; junction bases left unmatched: 8. In germline, CDR1 is LNHDA, CDR2 SQIVND (reference sequence). This CDR3 reads CASSADRGLDEAFF. CDR3 DNA sequence: TGTGCCAGTAGTGCGGACAGGGGACTTGATGAAGCTTTCTTT.

V gene TRBV27 combines with J gene TRBJ1-6; 12 bases are shared with TRBD1. Trimming took 5 bases from V and 9 from J; bases not matched to a gene: 14. CDR3 length equals 18 residues. Germline V gene sequence: CDR1 MNHEY, CDR2 SMNVEV (reference sequence). The DNA of the CDR3 is TGTGCCAGCAGTCCCATCGGGACAGGGGGCGCGCTCTTTTCACCCCTCCACTTT. Protein sequence: CASSPIGTGGALFSPLHF.

This clone was counted a few times. The V gene is TRBV6-1, the J gene TRBJ1-1, with D possibly being TRBD1 (6 bases). The CDR3 consists of 13 residues. Germline V gives CDR1 MNHNS, CDR2 SASEGT. V was clipped by 2 bases and J by 8 bases, with 12 bases between them. The CDR3 sequence is CASSEHRTAEAFF. For the CDR3, the DNA is TGTGCCAGCAGTGAACACAGGACAGCCGAAGCTTTCTTT.

As regards this clone: The sample contains more than one DNA sequence encoding this CDR3. V usage is TRBV12-3 or TRBV12-4 and J usage is TRBJ1-5; D not certain. V was shortened by 3 bases and J by 4 bases, with 7 bases between the two germline ends. This CDR3 has 13 residues. In DNA, the CDR3 is TGTGCCAGCAGTTTGTTGAGTAATCAGCCCCAGCATTTT. Translated, it gives CASSLLSNQPQHF.

The V call is TRBV15, the J call TRBJ1-2; the match to TRBD1 covers 8 bases. The germline gives CDR1 LNHNV, CDR2 YYDKDF (reference sequence). The J segment lost 8 bases and the V segment lost 3 bases, leaving 20 bases of the junction unmatched. CDR3 length: 18 amino acids. In nucleotides, the CDR3 is TGTGCCACCAGCAGTTCACGGGACAGGAAATCCCTGTTGGCGGGCTACACCTTC. It codes for CATSSSRDRKSLLAGYTF. Full variable domain (outside the CDR3, taken from reference TRBV15 and TRBJ1-2): DAMVIQNPRYQVTQFGKPVTLSCSQTLNHNVMYWYQQKSSQAPKLLFHYYDKDFNNEADTPDNFQSRRPNTSFCFLDIRSPGLGDTAMYLCATSSSRDRKSLLAGYTFGSGTRLTVV.

This clone was detected once. The CDR3 loop reads CASARGWSSYEQYF. The CDR3 DNA follows: TGTGCCAGCGCGAGGGGGTGGAGCTCCTACGAGCAGTACTTC. The genes are TRBV6-5 and TRBJ2-7; TRBD1 might be the D (6 bases). CDR1 MNHEY and CDR2 SVGAGI come from the germline V gene. V lost 8 bases to trimming and J lost 0 bases, with 14 bases between them. The CDR3 length is 14 residues.

V gene TRBV2 combines with J gene TRBJ1-2; perhaps TRBD1 as D (5 bases). CDR3 size: 12 residues. Looked up from germline, CDR1 is SNHLY and CDR2 is FYNNEI. V lost 5 bases, J lost 13 bases, and 17 bases lay in between. CDR3 bases: TGTGCCAGCAGTCAAGGGCAGGGATCCAGCACCTTC. Its translation is CASSQGQGSSTF.

The chain couples TRBV11-2 to TRBJ2-1; 9 bases align to TRBD2. Germline V gene sequence: CDR1 SGHAT, CDR2 FQNNGV. The CDR3 has 15 amino acids. With V trimmed by 3 bases and J by 9 bases, 9 bases remained unmatched. This CDR3 is CASSLVAGGPIEQFF. In DNA form, the CDR3 reads TGTGCCAGCAGCTTGGTCGCGGGGGGGCCTATTGAGCAGTTCTTC.

The chain has TRBV4-2 and TRBJ1-6, with D possibly matching TRBD1 (6 bases). With 0 bases removed from V and 5 bases from J, the gap between germline ends came to 11 bases. The length of the CDR3 is 16 residues. CDR1 and CDR2 (germline): LGHNA, YNFKEQ. The CDR3 region is CASSQESTGHNSPLHF. The CDR3, as DNA: TGTGCCAGCAGCCAAGAATCTACAGGGCATAATTCACCCCTCCACTTT.

This clone was counted between two and nine times. The chain couples TRBV5-1 to TRBJ2-3; 7 bases align to TRBD2. V was pared by 6 bases and J by 2 bases, with 6 bases of the junction left unmatched. Looked up from germline, CDR1 is SGHRS and CDR2 is YFSETQ. This CDR3 region has 14 residues. CDR3: CASKHRGDTDTQYF. The DNA for the CDR3 is TGCGCCAGCAAACATCGGGGGGACACAGATACGCAGTATTTT.